Listed below are T cell receptor beta chains from one sample, sequenced in a study of technical replicates of blood from several donors. The table came from immunoSEQ multiplex PCR; TCRdb's copy has only in-frame clones and leaves some out. This sample has 65,000 to 80,000 clones, with almost 99% found just once. The material sequenced was T cells isolated from PBMCs. The origin of the receptors is a human donor in good health. Each CDR3 is given without its conserved first and last residue. The order of the fields is CDR3 length, V gene, J gene, CDR3 protein.

CDR3 length: 16; V gene: TRBV7-2; J gene: TRBJ2-7; CDR3 protein: ASSSTGLAGAGSYEQY
CDR3 length: 13; V gene: TRBV19; J gene: TRBJ2-7; CDR3 protein: ASSPRGQGSYEQY
CDR3 length: 12; V gene: TRBV18; J gene: TRBJ2-4; CDR3 protein: ASSQGAHKNIQY
CDR3 length: 12; V gene: TRBV29-1; J gene: TRBJ1-2; CDR3 protein: SVEITGYHYGYT
CDR3 length: 12; V gene: TRBV27; J gene: TRBJ1-2; CDR3 protein: ASSSRQGDGGYT
CDR3 length: 15; V gene: TRBV4-2; J gene: TRBJ2-5; CDR3 protein: ASSQDLGTAHIETQY
CDR3 length: 12; V gene: TRBV30; J gene: TRBJ2-1; CDR3 protein: AWNYGAGDNEQF
CDR3 length: 10; V gene: TRBV4-2; J gene: TRBJ2-7; CDR3 protein: ASSPTGDEQY
CDR3 length: 11; V gene: TRBV5-1; J gene: TRBJ2-7; CDR3 protein: ASQRQGSYEQY
CDR3 length: 10; V gene: TRBV6-1; J gene: TRBJ1-2; CDR3 protein: ASTIRVYGYT
CDR3 length: 11; V gene: TRBV9; J gene: TRBJ1-5; CDR3 protein: ASSVDQNQPQH
CDR3 length: 11; V gene: TRBV18; J gene: TRBJ1-2; CDR3 protein: ASSPREYYGYT
CDR3 length: 11; V gene: TRBV2; J gene: TRBJ1-2; CDR3 protein: ASSEQGNYGYT
CDR3 length: 12; V gene: TRBV6-1; J gene: TRBJ2-4; CDR3 protein: ASSEAYWGDIQY
CDR3 length: 10; V gene: TRBV13; J gene: TRBJ1-1; CDR3 protein: ASSRTGTEAF
CDR3 length: 14; V gene: TRBV4-1; J gene: TRBJ2-1; CDR3 protein: ASSQDTGLAGAEQF
CDR3 length: 12; V gene: TRBV6-1; J gene: TRBJ1-2; CDR3 protein: ASPGLVEGYGYT
CDR3 length: 13; V gene: TRBV11-3; J gene: TRBJ2-7; CDR3 protein: ASSLAIQSSAEQY
CDR3 length: 13; V gene: TRBV7-7; J gene: TRBJ2-5; CDR3 protein: ASSLAAGLQETQY
CDR3 length: 12; V gene: TRBV11-2; J gene: TRBJ2-7; CDR3 protein: ASSLGLDSYEQY
CDR3 length: 12; V gene: TRBV10-2; J gene: TRBJ2-7; CDR3 protein: ASNRGPGIREQY
CDR3 length: 10; V gene: TRBV28; J gene: TRBJ2-3; CDR3 protein: ASSASANTQY
CDR3 length: 13; V gene: TRBV9; J gene: TRBJ2-1; CDR3 protein: ASNGGGSSYNEQF
CDR3 length: 12; V gene: TRBV29-1; J gene: TRBJ2-1; CDR3 protein: SVPTSGIYNEQF
CDR3 length: 17; V gene: TRBV4-2; J gene: TRBJ2-7; CDR3 protein: ASSQGVVGLAGGPYEQY
CDR3 length: 15; V gene: TRBV7-9; J gene: TRBJ2-7; CDR3 protein: ASSSRSGTESIYEQY
CDR3 length: 11; V gene: TRBV19; J gene: TRBJ2-7; CDR3 protein: ASSIDSSYEQY
CDR3 length: 13; V gene: TRBV4-1; J gene: TRBJ1-3; CDR3 protein: ASSQPTASGNTIY
CDR3 length: 10; V gene: TRBV15; J gene: TRBJ2-1; CDR3 protein: ATSWQGGEQF
CDR3 length: 11; V gene: TRBV27; J gene: TRBJ2-1; CDR3 protein: ASSVDRGIEQF
CDR3 length: 13; V gene: TRBV29-1; J gene: TRBJ2-3; CDR3 protein: SVEGAGGGTDTQY
CDR3 length: 12; V gene: TRBV27; J gene: TRBJ1-4; CDR3 protein: ASSGTLAREKLF
CDR3 length: 12; V gene: TRBV6-5; J gene: TRBJ2-1; CDR3 protein: ASSSSGSINEQF
CDR3 length: 14; V gene: TRBV4-3; J gene: TRBJ1-1; CDR3 protein: ASSQDTTGDNTEAF
CDR3 length: 9; V gene: TRBV20-1; J gene: TRBJ1-1; CDR3 protein: SAGGPEEAF
CDR3 length: 13; V gene: TRBV4-3; J gene: TRBJ2-7; CDR3 protein: ASSLTRTGNYEQY
CDR3 length: 11; V gene: TRBV28; J gene: TRBJ1-2; CDR3 protein: ASSFRSFYGYT
CDR3 length: 13; V gene: TRBV5-4; J gene: TRBJ1-1; CDR3 protein: ASRSDREVHTEAF
CDR3 length: 10; V gene: TRBV19; J gene: TRBJ1-1; CDR3 protein: ASSQRGYEAF
CDR3 length: 11; V gene: TRBV9; J gene: TRBJ2-3; CDR3 protein: ASSGDFTDTQY
CDR3 length: 13; V gene: TRBV5-1; J gene: TRBJ2-1; CDR3 protein: ASSPGGGALNEQF
CDR3 length: 16; V gene: TRBV9; J gene: TRBJ2-2; CDR3 protein: ASSVALGGQGNTGELF
CDR3 length: 14; V gene: TRBV2; J gene: TRBJ2-5; CDR3 protein: ASSGGVLAGQETQY
CDR3 length: 12; V gene: TRBV7-2; J gene: TRBJ1-1; CDR3 protein: ASSARQGAAEAF
CDR3 length: 14; V gene: TRBV15; J gene: TRBJ2-2; CDR3 protein: ATSRSRQGRTGELF
CDR3 length: 11; V gene: TRBV10-3; J gene: TRBJ1-2; CDR3 protein: AISQDSFYGYT
CDR3 length: 11; V gene: TRBV7-3; J gene: TRBJ2-7; CDR3 protein: ASSLNFLYEQY
CDR3 length: 13; V gene: TRBV6-6; J gene: TRBJ2-3; CDR3 protein: ASSYVNSLTDTQY
CDR3 length: 13; V gene: TRBV2; J gene: TRBJ2-7; CDR3 protein: ASSEGTSGYYEQY
CDR3 length: 11; V gene: TRBV28; J gene: TRBJ1-2; CDR3 protein: ASREGATYGYT
CDR3 length: 10; V gene: TRBV6-1; J gene: TRBJ1-2; CDR3 protein: ASRRTGYGYT
CDR3 length: 12; V gene: TRBV18; J gene: TRBJ2-7; CDR3 protein: ASSPSGEAYEQY
CDR3 length: 13; V gene: TRBV2; J gene: TRBJ1-5; CDR3 protein: ASSEARRLNQPQH
CDR3 length: 13; V gene: TRBV5-6; J gene: TRBJ2-3; CDR3 protein: ASKLYSGGTDTQY
CDR3 length: 15; V gene: TRBV6-1; J gene: TRBJ2-3; CDR3 protein: ASSGWTSGSSTDTQY